The 5 T cell receptor beta chains given below trace back to one sample, sequenced in a study of control samples from healthy donors and cancer patients. Repertoires were generated with immunoSEQ multiplex PCR, while TCRdb's copy carries only in-frame clones and drops some. This sample yields 96,000 or so clones, of which 93% are seen a single time; about 7.3% belongs to the top ten. Sequenced sample: blood. The receptors come from a man in his late teens or twenties in good health.

The V call is TRBV2, the J call TRBJ2-2; 7 bases match TRBD2. This CDR3 is built from 18 residues. V was clipped by 6 bases and J by 7 bases; unmatched bases: 20. Germline-derived CDR1 and CDR2 are SNHLY and FYNNEI. CDR3 region: CASSQGHIAREKIGELFF. The CDR3 nucleotides read TGTGCCAGCAGCCAAGGTCACATAGCGCGGGAGAAAATCGGGGAGCTGTTTTTT. The whole variable domain, filled in from reference TRBV2 and TRBJ2-2, reads EPEVTQTPSHQVTQMGQEVILRCVPISNHLYFYWYRQILGQKVEFLVSFYNNEISEKSEIFDDQFSVERPDGSNFTLKIRSTKLEDSAMYFCASSQGHIAREKIGELFFGEGSRLTVL.

As concerns this clone: Other DNA sequences within the sample encode an identical CDR3. The chain carries TRBV27 and TRBJ2-1; the match to TRBD1 covers 7 bases. The length of the CDR3 is 17 residues. Trimming removed 0 bases from V and 0 bases from J; junction bases left unmatched: 5. CDR1 MNHEY and CDR2 SMNVEV come from the germline V gene (reference sequence). The CDR3 bases are TGTGCCAGCAGTTTATCGCGACAGGGTAGCTCCTACAATGAGCAGTTCTTC. It encodes CASSLSRQGSSYNEQFF.

The rearrangement links TRBV19 to TRBJ2-7; 8 positions agree with TRBD2. The CDR3 is made up of 17 amino acids. CDR1 and CDR2 (germline): LNHDA, SQIVND (reference sequence). Trimming took 3 bases from V and 4 from J; bases not matched to a gene: 14. CDR3 in amino acids: CASSIGGPGLVFYEQYF. The CDR3, as DNA: TGTGCCAGTAGTATTGGGGGACCGGGACTAGTGTTTTACGAGCAGTACTTC. The full variable domain, completed using reference TRBV19 and TRBJ2-7, is DGGITQSPKYLFRKEGQNVTLSCEQNLNHDAMYWYRQDPGQGLRLIYYSQIVNDFQKGDIAEGYSVSREKKESFPLTVTSAQKNPTAFYLCASSIGGPGLVFYEQYFGPGTRLTVT.

The chain combines TRBV24-1 with TRBJ2-3, with TRBD2 matching 11 bases. The CDR3 loop spans 17 amino acids. The germline V gene has CDR1 KGHDR and CDR2 SFDVKD. The J segment lost 0 bases and the V segment lost 4 bases, leaving 5 bases of the junction unmatched. The CDR3 nucleotides read TGTGCCACCAGTGACCCCGGGACTAGCGGCAGCACAGATACGCAGTATTTT. As protein: CATSDPGTSGSTDTQYF.

The chain joins TRBV27 to TRBJ1-2; D is possibly TRBD1 (5 bases). CDR1 MNHEY and CDR2 SMNVEV come from the germline V gene (reference sequence). Trimming removed 5 bases at V and 3 bases at J, with 16 bases between. The CDR3 totals 15 residues. CDR3 region: CASSPMGGEYYGYTF. CDR3 nucleotides: TGTGCCAGCAGTCCTATGGGAGGGGAGTACTATGGCTACACCTTC.